The next 15 T cell receptor beta chains were all read from a single sample in a study of CD8+ T cells in alopecia areata. Extracted RNA was reverse transcribed, and the resulting cDNA served as sequencing template. TCRdb's table, derived via immunoSEQ multiplex PCR, lists solely in-frame clones and lacks some. The data hold about 190,000 clones, with 60% observed a single time. The treatment is: oral pan-JAK inhibitor, 5-10 mg twice daily. The source material was CD4+ T cells sorted from blood, sampled at week 24, from a patient treated with tofacitinib. Receptor source: a human donor with alopecia areata.

J is TRBJ1-6 and V is TRBV29-1, with 7 positions matching TRBD1. With 4 bases clipped from V and 6 bases from J, the junction kept 3 bases outside the gene matches. The CDR3 has 13 amino acids. From germline, CDR1 is SQVTM and CDR2 ANQGSEA. The CDR3 DNA is TGCAGCGTTGGACAGGGCCCTAATTCACCCCTCCACTTT. It encodes CSVGQGPNSPLHF.

The CDR3 DNA is TGTGCCACCAGCAGCGAGTACTCTCTGAACACTGAAGCTTTCTTT. Protein product: CATSSEYSLNTEAFF. The chain has TRBV15 and TRBJ1-1; no reliable D call. The CDR3 sequence is 15 residues long. Germline-derived CDR1 and CDR2 are LNHNV and YYDKDF (reference sequence). V lost 3 bases to trimming and J lost 0 bases, with 11 bases between them.

The sample holds a few counts of this clone. The V call is TRBV5-1, the J call TRBJ2-5, with TRBD1 matching over 8 bases. This CDR3 comprises 14 residues. With V trimmed by 4 bases and J by 8 bases, 10 bases remained unmatched. Germline lookup yields CDR1 SGHRS and CDR2 YFSETQ. The CDR3 is CASSLDIAGGTQYF. In DNA form, the CDR3 reads TGCGCCAGCAGCCTCGACATAGCAGGGGGCACCCAGTACTTC.

V usage is TRBV29-1 and J usage is TRBJ2-1, with TRBD2 matching over 11 bases. The V segment lost 6 bases and the J segment 11 bases; nucleotides outside the gene matches: 6. Germline-derived CDR1 and CDR2 are SQVTM and ANQGSEA. The CDR3 contains 12 residues. The CDR3 sequence is CSVRLAGRQQFF. Here the CDR3 DNA reads TGCAGCGTCAGACTAGCGGGGAGACAGCAGTTCTTC.

This clone occurred once. This chain uses TRBV4-3 with TRBJ2-7, with 9 positions matching TRBD1. The CDR3 sequence is 15 residues long. The germline CDR1 and CDR2 sequences are LGHNA and YSLEER. J lost 3 bases, V lost 3 bases, and 6 bases had no gene match. In DNA form, the CDR3 reads TGCGCCAGCAGCCACGACAGGGGGTGGATCTACGAGCAGTACTTC. Its protein product is CASSHDRGWIYEQYF.

The CDR3 DNA reads as TGTGCCAGCAGCTGGGACAGAGTTTTAGAAGCTTTCTTT. It encodes CASSWDRVLEAFF. The chain has TRBV7-3 and TRBJ1-1; 7 bases are a match to TRBD1. The length of the CDR3 is 13 residues. Germline loops: CDR1 SGHTA, CDR2 FQGTGA. J lost 8 bases, V lost 4 bases, and 7 bases had no gene match.

The chain employs TRBV25-1 and TRBJ2-5, with 7 bases aligning to TRBD1. With 7 bases clipped from V and 2 bases from J, the junction kept 4 bases outside the gene matches. The CDR3 runs 13 residues. CDR1 is MGHDK and CDR2 is SYGVNS in the germline V gene. The CDR3, as DNA: TGTGCCAGCACAGGGGGTGATCAAGAGACCCAGTACTTC. Protein sequence: CASTGGDQETQYF.

This chain joins TRBV6-5 and TRBJ1-2; D is unresolved. The V gene's germline CDR1 is MNHEY and CDR2 SVGAGI. Trimming removed 6 bases at V and 8 bases at J, with 16 bases between. The CDR3 runs 13 residues. This CDR3 reads CASSTTQRRGYTF. CDR3 DNA: TGTGCCAGCAGCACAACTCAGCGGCGGGGCTACACCTTC.

V is TRBV27 and J is TRBJ1-2, with 7 bases matching TRBD1. The junction had 7 bases not matched to a gene; V was cut back by 2 bases and J by 4 bases. This CDR3 contains 15 residues. Germline-derived CDR1 and CDR2 are MNHEY and SMNVEV (reference sequence). CDR3 residues: CASSLKGATGYGYTF. The CDR3 nucleotides read TGTGCCAGCAGTTTAAAGGGGGCAACAGGCTATGGCTACACCTTC.

The rearrangement links TRBV29-1 to TRBJ1-4; no clear D. This CDR3 contains 13 residues. Germline CDR1 SQVTM, CDR2 ANQGSEA. With 0 bases removed from V and 8 bases from J, the gap between germline ends came to 10 bases. This chain's CDR3 is CSVEDRMGEKLFF. In nucleotides, the CDR3 is TGCAGCGTTGAAGATCGTATGGGCGAAAAACTGTTTTTT.

The rearrangement uses TRBV29-1 and TRBJ2-2, with D uncertain. The CDR3 is made up of 16 amino acids. The ends were cut back, 7 bases at V and 3 bases at J, with 21 bases in the middle. Germline V gene lookup returns CDR1 SQVTM and CDR2 ANQGSEA. The DNA for the CDR3 is TGCAGCGCCCCTCTGTCGTGGGCTACTTACACCGGGGAGCTGTTTTTT. Its protein product is CSAPLSWATYTGELFF.

The sample holds one count of this clone. The chain joins TRBV9 to TRBJ2-5, with TRBD1 identical over 8 bases. J was trimmed by 5 bases and V by 3 bases; bases with no gene match: 9. The CDR3 sequence is 15 residues long. Germline V gene sequence: CDR1 SGDLS, CDR2 YYNGEE. The CDR3 region has the DNA TGTGCCAGCAGCGGGGCAGGGGGCCTGATGGAGACCCAGTACTTC. Its protein product is CASSGAGGLMETQYF.

The genes are TRBV29-1 and TRBJ1-3; D is unresolved. Germline CDR1 SQVTM, CDR2 ANQGSEA. With 4 bases removed from V and 0 bases from J, the gap between germline ends came to 1 base. The CDR3 spans 11 residues. Written as DNA, the CDR3 is TGCAGCGTTGGCTCTGGAAACACCATATATTTT. Its protein is CSVGSGNTIYF. Combining the CDR3 with reference TRBV29-1 and TRBJ1-3 gives the whole variable domain SAVISQKPSRDICQRGTSLTIQCQVDSQVTMMFWYRQQPGQSLTLIATANQGSEATYESGFVIDKFPISRPNLTFSTLTVSNMSPEDSSIYLCSVGSGNTIYFGEGSWLTVV.

V gene TRBV30 combines with J gene TRBJ2-2, with a tentative D call TRBD1 (6 bases). Germline V gives CDR1 GTSNPN, CDR2 SVGIG (reference sequence). This CDR3 comprises 14 residues. The ends were cut back, 7 bases at V and 7 bases at J, with 19 bases in the middle. In nucleotides, the CDR3 is TGTGCCTCCTTACAGGGAACCGGAGGCGGGGAGCTGTTTTTT. Protein: CASLQGTGGGELFF.

The CDR3: CATSRYGTDEANYGYTF. The DNA of the CDR3 is TGTGCCACCAGCAGATATGGGACAGACGAAGCTAACTATGGCTACACCTTC. The rearrangement uses TRBV15 and TRBJ1-2; 7 nucleotides match TRBD1. This CDR3 region has 17 residues. V dropped 2 bases and J dropped 0; count of bases not matched to a gene: 9. Germline values: CDR1 LNHNV, CDR2 YYDKDF (reference sequence).